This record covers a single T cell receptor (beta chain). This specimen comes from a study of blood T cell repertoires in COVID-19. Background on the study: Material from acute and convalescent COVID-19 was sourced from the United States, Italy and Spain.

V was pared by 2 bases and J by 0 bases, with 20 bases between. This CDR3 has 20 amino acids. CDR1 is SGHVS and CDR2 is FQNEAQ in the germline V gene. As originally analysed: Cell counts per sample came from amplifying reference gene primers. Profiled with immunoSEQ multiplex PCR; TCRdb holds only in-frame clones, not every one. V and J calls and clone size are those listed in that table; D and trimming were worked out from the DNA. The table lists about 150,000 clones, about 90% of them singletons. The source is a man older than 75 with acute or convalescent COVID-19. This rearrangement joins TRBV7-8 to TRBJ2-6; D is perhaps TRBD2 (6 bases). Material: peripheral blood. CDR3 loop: CASSLIGLATLNSGANVLTF. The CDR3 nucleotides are TGTGCCAGCAGCTTAATCGGGCTAGCGACTTTAAACTCTGGGGCCAACGTCCTGACTTTC.